This T cell receptor (beta chain) is from a study of blood T cell repertoires in COVID-19. Study summary: Sites in the United States, Italy and Spain provided acute and convalescent COVID-19 samples. In each case, the material was cDNA or gDNA derived from T cells, B-cell-depleted T cells, or PBMCs.

In the authors' workflow: Reference gene primer amplification gave nucleated cell count estimates. The protocol was immunoSEQ multiplex PCR, while the TCRdb copy is restricted to in-frame clones and leaves out a portion. That table furnishes V, J and clone size, whereas the DNA furnished D and trimming. This repertoire shows around 69,000 clones, approximately 89% found once; its top ten account for 4.9%. The V segment lost 6 bases and the J segment 2 bases; nucleotides outside the gene matches: 6. The CDR3 length is 14 residues. In germline, CDR1 is SGHAT, CDR2 FQNNGV. The rearrangement uses TRBV11-2 and TRBJ1-2; 7 bases are shared with TRBD1. Sequencing was done on a sample of peripheral blood. The TCR was taken from a woman aged 45-59 years with active COVID-19. The CDR3 spells CASRLLRGNYGYTF. The CDR3 bases are TGTGCCAGCAGGTTGCTCAGGGGGAACTATGGCTACACCTTC.